The rows below give T cell receptor beta chains drawn from one sample of a study of radiotherapy plus CTLA-4 blockade in lung cancer. Assay used: immunoSEQ multiplex PCR; TCRdb lists only in-frame clones, some missing. The data contain 50,000 to 65,000 clones, 75% to 85% of them singletons. The sequences come from peripheral blood, collected from a patient treated with radiotherapy plus ipilimumab. These receptor sequences come from a human donor with non-small cell lung cancer who had a partial response to radiotherapy plus ipilimumab. The conserved cysteine and the conserved F or W are not part of the CDR3 here.

TRBV15 ATSQGFSYNEQF
TRBV15 ATSRDRDEKLF
TRBV19 ASSIGGLMNTEAF
TRBV7-9 ASSYDGRGTQY
TRBV11-3 ASSPVREAGYEQY
TRBV6-5 ASSERGVGYT
TRBV11-3 ASRARQGTEAF
TRBV7-9 ASSLDLSWGQESRKTQY
TRBV10-3 AIGQSNSYNEQF
TRBV5-4 ASAVDRASTDTQY
TRBV18 ASSQQVNTEAF
TRBV6-5 ASWDRVYEQY
TRBV7-8 ASSLGQLNTEAF
TRBV7-9 ASSWRTGELF
TRBV7-7 ASSQRANTGELF
TRBV11-2 ASSLVLGHTGELF
TRBV11-2 ASSLDAGADTQY
TRBV27 ASSLRSSGGRNNEQF
TRBV27 ASSLFGQGTCNSPLH
TRBV6-6 ASIDRATNEKLF
TRBV28 ASSRDRDLYSNQPQH
TRBV9 ASSLLMGLAGETQY
TRBV11-2 ASSLEDGVTDTQY
TRBV5-1 ASRGGAIDTQY
TRBV7-2 ASSLERYGYT
TRBV5-1 ASSFGAQRTDTQY
TRBV30 AWSPGQSHEQY
TRBV7-9 ASSLPDRGSNSPLH
TRBV5-1 ASSLAVAGSSPLH
TRBV7-8 ASSFSAGSTDTQY
TRBV7-3 ASSVQGVGTEAF
TRBV7-9 ASSLVGLGEEKLF
TRBV6-6 ASSSPRGSGANVLT
TRBV7-2 ASSLGGRGYEQY
TRBV5-6 ASSFLAGGHQETQY
TRBV9 ASSGGQGGNQPQH
TRBV6-5 ASTVDTSSYNEQF
TRBV5-4 ASSSGTGGDQPQH
TRBV19 ASSIGQGLEKLF
TRBV5-1 ASSFGGLSYNEQF
TRBV5-1 ASSLAYRDSGPGNTIY
TRBV2 ASSGRATGNTIY
TRBV9 ASSEGIGTGETQY
TRBV27 ASSRWTGTGNYEQY
TRBV5-4 ASSSGMRTEAF
TRBV4-1 ASSQLIQGDEKLF
TRBV5-4 ASSLAGRDWDEQY